This TCR beta chain stems from a study of tumor-infiltrating lymphocytes in primary liver carcinoma. About the study: Tumor lesions were T1-T3 N0M0 and spanned roughly 4 to 10 cm. Study conclusions and caveats: Overlap between tumor regions exceeded overlap of tumor with adjacent tissue or blood. Blood fell significantly below tumors in its top-250-clone fraction (p = 0.039).

About this clonotype itself: Its antigen is currently unknown. A read error is likely, as this CDR3 ends without the conserved phenylalanine or tryptophan.

Production of TCR beta cDNA used approximately 0.45 ug total RNA together with a constant-region primer. TCR beta libraries came from three nested multiplex PCR rounds using slightly modified ARM-PCR. Each CDR3 protein gets one entry after TCRdb re-called the multiplex PCR reads with MiXCR. The sample lists 25,000 to 35,000 distinct CDR3 sequences; 76% were seen once. From about 19-30 mg of unsorted bulk tissue, DNA and RNA were co-extracted together. For each tumor, five separate regions were sampled. What was sequenced was liver tumor tissue from sampling region 5. Subset indicated: tumor region T5, tumor centre. The sequence was collected from a man aged 35 to 55 with primary liver carcinoma and hepatitis B virus infection.

In DNA, the CDR3 is TGTGCCAGCAGGTCCCGGGACAGGCTAGATCAGCCCCAGCATTCT. Protein sequence: CASRSRDRLDQPQHS. The chain employs TRBV6-5 and TRBJ1-5; TRBD1 aligns across 8 bases. J lost 5 bases, V lost 6 bases, and 9 bases had no gene match. There are 15 residues in the CDR3. CDR1 is MNHEY, CDR2 SVGAGI, per germline.